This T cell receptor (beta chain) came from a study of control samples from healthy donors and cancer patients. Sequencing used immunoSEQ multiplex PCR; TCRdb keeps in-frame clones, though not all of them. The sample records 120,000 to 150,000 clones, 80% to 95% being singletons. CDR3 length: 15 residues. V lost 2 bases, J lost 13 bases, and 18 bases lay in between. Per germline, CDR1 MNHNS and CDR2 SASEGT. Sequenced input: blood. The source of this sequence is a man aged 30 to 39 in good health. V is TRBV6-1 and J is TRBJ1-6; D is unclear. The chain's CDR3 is CASSEYGEYLSPLHF. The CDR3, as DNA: TGTGCCAGCAGTGAATATGGGGAATATCTTTCGCCCCTCCACTTT.